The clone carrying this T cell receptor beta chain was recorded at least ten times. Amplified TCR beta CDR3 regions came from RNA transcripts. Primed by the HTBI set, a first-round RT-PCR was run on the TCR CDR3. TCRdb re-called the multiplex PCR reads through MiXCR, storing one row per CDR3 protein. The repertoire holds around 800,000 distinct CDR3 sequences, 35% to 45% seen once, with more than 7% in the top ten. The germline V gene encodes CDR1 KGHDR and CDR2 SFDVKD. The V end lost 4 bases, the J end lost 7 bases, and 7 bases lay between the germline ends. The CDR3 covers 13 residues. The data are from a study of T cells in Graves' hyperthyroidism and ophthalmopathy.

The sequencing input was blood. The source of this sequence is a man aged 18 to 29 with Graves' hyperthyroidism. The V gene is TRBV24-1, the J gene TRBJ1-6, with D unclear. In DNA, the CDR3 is TGTGCCACCAGTGAGGGTAGAAATTCACCCCTCCACTTT. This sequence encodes CATSEGRNSPLHF.